A selection of T cell receptor beta chains follows, all from one sample in a study of blood T cell repertoires in COVID-19. Generated by immunoSEQ multiplex PCR, the TCRdb table keeps only in-frame clones and is missing some. The sample shows roughly 40,000 clones, roughly four fifths of them seen only once. Input material: peripheral blood. These receptors were obtained from a human donor with acute or convalescent COVID-19. The donor label of this sample is uncertain. The CDR3 runs from the conserved cysteine through the conserved F or W. D genes are given only for firm matches. For some rows the clone size is stated as once, few or many, or as a class when expanded; others skip it.

V gene: TRBV7-2
D gene: -
clone size: -
J gene: TRBJ1-1
CDR3 protein: CASSAGYSGRGFAEAFF
CDR3 DNA: TGTGCCAGCAGCGCTGGATATTCTGGTAGGGGATTCGCTGAAGCTTTCTTT

V gene: TRBV4-2
D gene: -
clone size: -
J gene: TRBJ2-1
CDR3 protein: CASSQGLAPQENEQFF
CDR3 DNA: TGTGCCAGCAGCCAAGGGCTAGCACCACAAGAGAATGAGCAGTTCTTC

V gene: TRBV27
D gene: TRBD1
clone size: few
J gene: TRBJ2-2
CDR3 protein: CASTTGVAGELFF
CDR3 DNA: TGTGCCAGTACAACAGGGGTCGCCGGGGAGCTGTTTTTT

V gene: TRBV18
D gene: -
clone size: -
J gene: TRBJ2-3
CDR3 protein: CASSPPSSTDTQYF
CDR3 DNA: TGTGCCAGCTCACCACCGAGCAGCACAGATACGCAGTATTTT

V gene: TRBV7-6
D gene: TRBD1
clone size: once
J gene: TRBJ2-7
CDR3 protein: CASSSGQGAGFFTYEQYF
CDR3 DNA: TGTGCCAGCAGCTCGGGACAGGGGGCGGGTTTTTTTACCTACGAGCAGTACTTC

V gene: TRBV19
D gene: -
clone size: -
J gene: TRBJ2-2
CDR3 protein: CASQGFGTGELFF
CDR3 DNA: TGTGCCAGTCAGGGGTTCGGCACCGGGGAGCTGTTTTTT

V gene: TRBV15
D gene: -
clone size: few
J gene: TRBJ1-6
CDR3 protein: CATSGSSYNSPLHF
CDR3 DNA: TGTGCCACTTCCGGTAGCTCCTATAATTCACCCCTCCACTTT

V gene: TRBV10-2
D gene: -
clone size: -
J gene: TRBJ1-1
CDR3 protein: CASTKAGGNTEAFF
CDR3 DNA: TGCGCCAGCACGAAAGCGGGGGGGAACACTGAAGCTTTCTTT

V gene: TRBV5-1
D gene: -
clone size: -
J gene: TRBJ2-1
CDR3 protein: CASSLAGNQQFF
CDR3 DNA: TGCGCCAGCAGCTTGGCAGGAAACCAGCAGTTCTTC

V gene: TRBV2
D gene: -
clone size: -
J gene: TRBJ1-5
CDR3 protein: CASSPLGGPSGQPQHF
CDR3 DNA: TGTGCCAGCAGCCCTCTGGGGGGACCCTCGGGGCAGCCCCAGCATTTT

V gene: TRBV9
D gene: -
clone size: -
J gene: TRBJ2-3
CDR3 protein: CASSWGVGTDTQYF
CDR3 DNA: TGTGCCAGCTCCTGGGGGGTGGGCACAGATACGCAGTATTTT

V gene: TRBV9
D gene: -
clone size: many
J gene: TRBJ2-5
CDR3 protein: CASSVDSNQETQYF
CDR3 DNA: TGTGCCAGCAGCGTAGATAGTAACCAAGAGACCCAGTACTTC

V gene: TRBV18
D gene: TRBD1
clone size: -
J gene: TRBJ1-5
CDR3 protein: CASSPGQGFGQPQHF
CDR3 DNA: TGTGCCAGCTCACCGGGACAGGGTTTCGGTCAGCCCCAGCATTTT